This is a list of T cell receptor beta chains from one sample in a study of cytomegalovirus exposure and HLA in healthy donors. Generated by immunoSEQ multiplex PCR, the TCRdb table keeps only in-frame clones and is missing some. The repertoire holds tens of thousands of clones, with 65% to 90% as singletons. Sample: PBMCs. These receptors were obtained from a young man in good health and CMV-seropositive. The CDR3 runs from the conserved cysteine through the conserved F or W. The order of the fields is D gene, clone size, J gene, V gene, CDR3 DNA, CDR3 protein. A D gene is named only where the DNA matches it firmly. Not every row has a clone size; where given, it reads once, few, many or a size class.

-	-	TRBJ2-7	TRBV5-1	TGCGCCAGCAGGGGGGCCCTATACGAGCAGTACTTC	CASRGALYEQYF
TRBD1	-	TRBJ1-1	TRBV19	TGTGCCAGTAGGCACAGGGGGTGGAGGGGCACTGAAGCTTTCTTT	CASRHRGWRGTEAFF
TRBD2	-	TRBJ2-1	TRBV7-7	TGTGCCAGCAGCCTATTTCCCTTTGCGGGAGGTGAGGGCAATGAGCAGTTCTTC	CASSLFPFAGGEGNEQFF
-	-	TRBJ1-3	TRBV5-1	TGCGCCAGCACTAGAGAGACTGGAAACACCATATATTTT	CASTRETGNTIYF
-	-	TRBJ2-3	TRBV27	TGTGCCAGCGGACCGGGCCTAGCTATATCTAGCACAGATACGCAGTATTTT	CASGPGLAISSTDTQYF
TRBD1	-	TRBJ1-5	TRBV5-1	TGCGCCAGCAGCCCCGTCCCTTTACAGGGGGCCGGGGGCAATCAGCCCCAGCATTTT	CASSPVPLQGAGGNQPQHF
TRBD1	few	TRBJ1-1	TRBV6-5	TGTGCCAGCAGTTACTCTACAGGGGGCCGGGGTGAAGCTTTCTTT	CASSYSTGGRGEAFF
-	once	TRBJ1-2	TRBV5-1	TGCGCCAGCAGCTGGGAGGCTGATACTAACTATGGCTACACCTTC	CASSWEADTNYGYTF
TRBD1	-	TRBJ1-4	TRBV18	TGTGCCAGCTCGCAGGGGGCGGCTAATGAAAAACTGTTTTTT	CASSQGAANEKLFF
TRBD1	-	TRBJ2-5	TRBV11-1	TGTGCCAGCAGCCCTCTCCCGGGACAGGGGCCTCAAGAGACCCAGTACTTC	CASSPLPGQGPQETQYF
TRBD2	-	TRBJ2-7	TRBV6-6	TGTGCCAGCAGTACCCGGGGGGGGTCCTACGAGCAGTACTTC	CASSTRGGSYEQYF
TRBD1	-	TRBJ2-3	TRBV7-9	TGTGCCAGCAGCTTAGAACAGGGGGCTTCAGATACGCAGTATTTT	CASSLEQGASDTQYF
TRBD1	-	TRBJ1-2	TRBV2	TGTGCCAGCAGTGGGCCGGGACAGGGACATGGCTACACCTTC	CASSGPGQGHGYTF
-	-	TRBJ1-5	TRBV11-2	TGTGCCAGCAGCTGGGGGGCAGGGAGGGATCAGCCCCAGCATTTT	CASSWGAGRDQPQHF
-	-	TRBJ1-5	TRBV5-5	TGTGCCAGCAGCTTGGCCGCGGGGCGGGAGCAGCCCCAGCATTTT	CASSLAAGREQPQHF
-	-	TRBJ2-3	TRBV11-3	TGTGCCAGCAGCCTCGATACTAGCACAGATACGCAGTATTTT	CASSLDTSTDTQYF
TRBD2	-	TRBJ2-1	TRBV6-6	TGTGCCAGCAGTTCTCTAGGGGGACTAGCGGGCCAGCAGTTCTTC	CASSSLGGLAGQQFF
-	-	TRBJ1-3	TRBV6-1	TGTGCCAGCTGGACTTACTCTGGAAACACCATATATTTT	CASWTYSGNTIYF
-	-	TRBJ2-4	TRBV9	TGTGCCAGCAGCGACCGGGAAGGTCTAGCCAAAAACATTCAGTACTTC	CASSDREGLAKNIQYF
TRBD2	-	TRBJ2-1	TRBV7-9	TGTTCCAGCAGCTTAGGGGTAGCGGGAGGGCACAATGAGCAGTTCTTC	CSSSLGVAGGHNEQFF
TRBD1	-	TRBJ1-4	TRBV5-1	TGCGCCAGCAGGTCGAGGGGGCTCACTAATGAAAAACTGTTTTTT	CASRSRGLTNEKLFF
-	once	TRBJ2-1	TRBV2	TGTGCCAGCAGTGTACTACCCCTGCGGCTGAACTACAATGAGCAGTTCTTC	CASSVLPLRLNYNEQFF
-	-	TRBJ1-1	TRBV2	TGTGCCAGCAGGTCTAGTCTGGCCACTGAAGCTTTCTTT	CASRSSLATEAFF
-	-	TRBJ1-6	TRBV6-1	TGTGCCAGCAGTGAATTCGGTCATGCTGTAGATTCACCCCTCCACTTT	CASSEFGHAVDSPLHF
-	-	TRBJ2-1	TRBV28	TGTGCCAGCAGTTTAACCGCAATGAGGGAGTTCTTC	CASSLTAMREFF
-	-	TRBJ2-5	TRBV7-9	TGTGCCAGCACCCCCCTAGGGGGAACCGAAGAGACCCAGTACTTC	CASTPLGGTEETQYF
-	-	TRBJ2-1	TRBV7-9	TGTGCCAGCAGCGGGTCTAGCCGTATGTATGAGCAGTTCTTC	CASSGSSRMYEQFF
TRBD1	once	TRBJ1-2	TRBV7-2	TGTGCCAGCAGCCGAATTGGACAGGCTTATGGCTACACCTTC	CASSRIGQAYGYTF
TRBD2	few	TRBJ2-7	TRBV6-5	TGTGCCAGCAGGGGGGGGGTGGCTATTATGCAGTACTTC	CASRGGVAIMQYF
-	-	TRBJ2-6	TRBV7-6	TGTGCCAGCACCCAGGCGGGGCGCAACTCTGGGGCCAACGTCCTGACTTTC	CASTQAGRNSGANVLTF
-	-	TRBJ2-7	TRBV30	TGTGCCTGGAGTGTCGGTGTGAATAAAGCCTACGAGCAGTACTTC	CAWSVGVNKAYEQYF
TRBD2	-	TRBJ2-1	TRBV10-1	TGCGCCAGCTCTTCGGGGGGTTCTAGCGGGGTCTACAATGAGCAGTTCTTC	CASSSGGSSGVYNEQFF